The next 22 T cell receptor beta chains were all read from a single sample in a study of beta chain features in type 1 diabetes. The sequenced template was cDNA made from the entire isolated RNA. The assay was immunoSEQ multiplex PCR, and TCRdb's table has in-frame clones only and misses some. The table records approximately 470,000 clones, about 29% of them present only once. The sample comprised naive CD4+ T cells from blood. The receptors stem from a man aged 18 to 29 in good health.

V gene TRBV29-1 combines with J gene TRBJ2-7; D is unclear. The germline CDR1 and CDR2 sequences are SQVTM and ANQGSEA. V dropped 0 bases and J dropped 0 bases, with 3 bases sitting between them. This CDR3 is 12 amino acids long. The CDR3 loop is CSVEESSYEQYF. CDR3 nucleotides: TGCAGCGTTGAAGAGAGCTCCTACGAGCAGTACTTC.

The chain has TRBV4-1 and TRBJ2-4; 7 nucleotides align to TRBD2. The CDR3 is made up of 13 amino acids. Germline V gene data show CDR1 as MGHRA and CDR2 as YSYEKL. The V gene end was trimmed by 2 bases and the J gene end by 15 bases; junction bases not matched to a gene: 10. CDR3 sequence (DNA): TGCGCCAGCAGCCAAATCCTGACTAGCAGTCCGTACTTC. Protein sequence: CASSQILTSSPYF.

CDR3 in amino acids: CASSPGTSGSYEQYF. As DNA, the CDR3 is TGCGCCAGCAGCCCCGGGACTAGCGGGAGTTACGAGCAGTACTTC. This sequence joins TRBV4-1 and TRBJ2-7; TRBD2 aligns across 14 bases. Germline V gene sequence: CDR1 MGHRA, CDR2 YSYEKL. V trimming: 4 bases; J trimming: 4 bases; junction bases outside the gene matches: 3. There are 15 residues in the CDR3.

The chain recombines TRBV7-8 with TRBJ1-5; no clear D gene. The CDR3 is 13 amino acids. Trimming took off 5 bases at V and 7 bases at J, with 12 bases between the two ends. Germline CDR1 reads SGHVS; CDR2 reads FQNEAQ. In nucleotides, the CDR3 is TGTGCCAGCAGCCCCCGGAGGTACCAGCCCCAGCATTTT. The encoded protein is CASSPRRYQPQHF.

The genes are TRBV7-2 and TRBJ2-1; no reliable D call. Germline-derived CDR1 and CDR2 are SGHTA and FQGNSA. The CDR3 length is 11 residues. The V end was cut by 5 bases, the J end by 9 bases, with 8 bases between. The CDR3 nucleotides are TGTGCCAGCAGCCCTATGGGTGAGCAGTTCTTC. It specifies CASSPMGEQFF.

A few counts support this clone. This chain uses TRBV9 with TRBJ2-1; 7 bases line up with TRBD1. CDR1 SGDLS and CDR2 YYNGEE come from the germline V gene. Germline trimming cut 3 bases from V and 3 bases from J; bases unmatched to any gene: 6. This CDR3 has 15 residues. CDR3 sequence reads: CASSGTGDVYNEQFF. CDR3 nucleotides: TGTGCCAGCAGCGGAACAGGGGATGTCTACAATGAGCAGTTCTTC.

The gene calls are TRBV30 and TRBJ2-1; 14 bases match TRBD2. V was pared by 1 base and J by 3 bases, with 5 bases of the junction left unmatched. In germline, CDR1 is GTSNPN, CDR2 SVGIG (reference sequence). This CDR3 spans 17 amino acids. The CDR3 sequence is CAWSEGTSGRIYNEQFF. CDR3 DNA: TGTGCCTGGAGTGAAGGGACTAGCGGGAGAATCTACAATGAGCAGTTCTTC.

The genes are TRBV28 and TRBJ2-7; D gene ambiguous. The CDR3 totals 13 residues. Germline V CDR1 and CDR2: MDHEN, SYDVKM. Trimming cost V 4 bases and J 2 bases, with 9 bases left between them. In DNA, the CDR3 is TGTGCCAGCAGTTCTCCCGGACCCTACGAGCAGTACTTC. Translation: CASSSPGPYEQYF.

The rearrangement joins TRBV30 to TRBJ2-5; D possibly corresponds to TRBD2 (5 bases). Germline CDR1 and CDR2: GTSNPN and SVGIG (reference sequence). With 0 bases removed from V and 3 bases from J, the gap between germline ends came to 11 bases. The CDR3 is 14 amino acids. CDR3 protein: CAWSVKAAEETQYF. CDR3 bases: TGTGCCTGGAGTGTAAAAGCGGCGGAAGAGACCCAGTACTTC.

The chain has TRBV29-1 and TRBJ2-2, with D unresolved. V shed 6 bases and J shed 6 bases, with 11 bases lying between them. CDR1 SQVTM and CDR2 ANQGSEA come from the germline V gene. The CDR3 is 12 residues long. CDR3 DNA sequence: TGCAGCGTCGAGGCCCCACCCGGGGAGCTGTTTTTT. Amino acid sequence: CSVEAPPGELFF.

In this sample, this clone turned up a few times. CDR3 sequence: CASRGTARETQYF. The CDR3 DNA reads TGTGCCAGCCGCGGGACGGCTAGGGAGACCCAGTACTTC. The rearrangement links TRBV28 to TRBJ2-5; tentative D call: TRBD2 (6 bases). Germline V gene lookup returns CDR1 MDHEN and CDR2 SYDVKM. Trimming stripped 8 bases from V and 5 bases from J, with 15 bases between. The CDR3 runs 13 residues. The complete variable domain, with remaining parts taken from reference TRBV28 and TRBJ2-5, reads DVKVTQSSRYLVKRTGEKVFLECVQDMDHENMFWYRQDPGLGLRLIYFSYDVKMKEKGDIPEGYSVSREKKERFSLILESASTNQTSMYLCASRGTARETQYFGPGTRLLVL.

The chain recombines TRBV5-4 with TRBJ2-5; 7 bases match TRBD1. The germline CDR1 and CDR2 sequences are SGHNT and YYREEE (reference sequence). This CDR3 is 15 amino acids long. The ends lost 4 bases at V and 5 bases at J; junction bases unmatched: 11. CDR3 in amino acids: CASSAPTGRSETQYF. In nucleotides, the CDR3 is TGTGCCAGCAGCGCGCCGACAGGGCGAAGCGAGACCCAGTACTTC.

The V gene is TRBV7-9, the J gene TRBJ2-7, with 11 bases matching TRBD2. Trimming removed 4 bases from V and 3 bases from J; junction bases left unmatched: 8. The CDR3 totals 16 residues. The germline V gene encodes CDR1 SEHNR and CDR2 FQNEAQ (reference sequence). In nucleotides, the CDR3 is TGTGCCAGCAGCTCCCAGCTAGCGGGAGGAATCTACGAGCAGTACTTC. Translation gives CASSSQLAGGIYEQYF.

This rearrangement joins TRBV18 to TRBJ1-4; the D gene is possibly TRBD1 (5 bases). This CDR3 is 16 amino acids long. Germline CDR1 and CDR2: KGHSH and LQKENI. Trimming left V 6 bases short and J 1 base short, with 15 bases between. The CDR3 here is CASSRGAFGTNEKLFF. The CDR3 nucleotides read TGTGCCAGCTCGAGAGGGGCGTTTGGAACTAATGAAAAACTGTTTTTT.

CDR3 bases: TGCAGCCTGGCAAGCTCCTACAATGAGCAGTTCTTC. Translated, it gives CSLASSYNEQFF. J is TRBJ2-1 and V is TRBV29-1; D gene ambiguous. The CDR3 has 12 residues. V lost 8 bases and J 0 bases, leaving 8 bases between the germline ends. The germline CDR1 and CDR2 sequences are SQVTM and ANQGSEA.

This chain links TRBV5-1 with TRBJ1-1, with 7 nucleotides matching TRBD1. The germline V gene encodes CDR1 SGHRS and CDR2 YFSETQ. The CDR3 totals 13 residues. The J segment lost 7 bases and the V segment lost 0 bases, leaving 3 bases of the junction unmatched. In nucleotides, the CDR3 is TGCGCCAGCAGCTTGGGGACAGGCCTTGAAGCTTTCTTT. Amino acids: CASSLGTGLEAFF.

With regard to this clone: Other DNA variants within this sample encode the same CDR3. The chain carries TRBV28 and TRBJ2-5; unclear D gene. In germline, CDR1 is MDHEN, CDR2 SYDVKM. V gave up 5 bases and J gave up 2 bases, with 15 bases separating them. The CDR3 has 15 residues. The CDR3 region has the DNA TGTGCCAGCAGTCCTCTGGGCGGACCACAAGAGACCCAGTACTTC. Its translation is CASSPLGGPQETQYF. Full variable domain (outside the CDR3, taken from reference TRBV28 and TRBJ2-5): DVKVTQSSRYLVKRTGEKVFLECVQDMDHENMFWYRQDPGLGLRLIYFSYDVKMKEKGDIPEGYSVSREKKERFSLILESASTNQTSMYLCASSPLGGPQETQYFGPGTRLLVL.

V and J are TRBV7-9 and TRBJ2-5; unclear D gene. The germline V gene has CDR1 SEHNR and CDR2 FQNEAQ (reference sequence). V dropped 7 bases and J dropped 0 bases, with 9 bases sitting between them. CDR3 size: 13 residues. The CDR3 DNA reads TGTGCCAGCAAAGTAGGGTACCAAGAGACCCAGTACTTC. Its protein product is CASKVGYQETQYF.

This clone was recorded a few times. The V and J genes are TRBV4-1 and TRBJ2-2, with D possibly TRBD2 on 5 matching bases. The CDR3 runs 15 residues. Trimming cost V 4 bases and J 0 bases, with 9 bases left between them. The V gene's germline CDR1 is MGHRA and CDR2 YSYEKL. The CDR3 region is CASSPGLANTGELFF. The CDR3 DNA is TGCGCCAGCAGCCCGGGATTAGCGAACACCGGGGAGCTGTTTTTT.

The genes are TRBV4-3 and TRBJ2-7; 7 bases are shared with TRBD1. CDR3 length equals 13 residues. V gave up 4 bases and J gave up 3 bases; unmatched junction bases: 3. Germline-derived CDR1 and CDR2 are LGHNA and YSLEER. The CDR3 nucleotides are TGCGCCAGCAGCCGCAACAGGGGCTACGAGCAGTACTTC. It specifies CASSRNRGYEQYF.

In this sample, this clone turned up a few times. The V gene is TRBV29-1, the J gene TRBJ2-1; D tentatively fits TRBD1 or TRBD2 (5 bases each). The length of the CDR3 is 14 residues. The V and J ends lost 7 bases and 4 bases respectively, with 17 bases between them. In germline, CDR1 is SQVTM, CDR2 ANQGSEA. The CDR3 loop is CSADLAGAYNEQFF. For the CDR3, the DNA is TGCAGCGCCGACCTAGCTGGGGCTTACAATGAGCAGTTCTTC.

The CDR3, as DNA: TGTGCCAGCAGTGACAGGTCCAAAAACATTCAGTACTTC. It is translated as CASSDRSKNIQYF. The gene calls are TRBV25-1 and TRBJ2-4; D is unclear. Per the germline V gene, CDR1 is MGHDK and CDR2 is SYGVNS. The CDR3 contains 13 residues. V was cut by 3 bases and J by 2 bases, with 5 bases left in between.